The 16 T cell receptor beta chains presented below share a single source sample, sequenced in a study of T cells in narcolepsy. Assay used: immunoSEQ multiplex PCR; TCRdb lists only in-frame clones, some missing. Of about 17,000 clones listed, 65% to 90% were seen once; the top ten hold over 0.7%. Sequencing was performed on memory (CD45RA-) CD4+ T cells from blood. The origin of the receptors is a human donor in good health.

The chain recombines TRBV7-2 with TRBJ2-2; D may be TRBD1 (5 bases). Germline loops: CDR1 SGHTA, CDR2 FQGNSA. Trimming stripped 5 bases from V and 1 base from J, with 14 bases between. The CDR3 loop spans 16 amino acids. The CDR3 here is CASSLHQTGNTGELFF. The CDR3, as DNA: TGTGCCAGCAGCCTCCACCAAACAGGGAACACCGGGGAGCTGTTTTTT.

This chain uses TRBV30 with TRBJ2-5; the D is unclear. V dropped 0 bases and J dropped 5 bases, with 4 bases sitting between them. The CDR3 runs to 11 residues. CDR1 and CDR2 (germline): GTSNPN, SVGIG (reference sequence). CDR3 sequence reads: CAWSVGETQYF. The CDR3 DNA sequence: TGTGCCTGGAGTGTGGGCGAGACCCAGTACTTC.

This rearrangement joins TRBV6-5 to TRBJ1-2, with unresolved D. Germline CDR1 is MNHEY and CDR2 is SVGAGI. Deletions cut 5 bases from V and 4 bases from J, with 8 bases between. The CDR3 totals 12 residues. CDR3 residues: CASSGRTYGYTF. The CDR3 DNA reads TGTGCCAGCAGTGGGAGGACCTATGGCTACACCTTC.

This clone is a singleton in its sample. The gene calls are TRBV9 and TRBJ2-3; TRBD2 matches at 11 bases. CDR3 length: 15 amino acids. Germline V gene data show CDR1 as SGDLS and CDR2 as YYNGEE. V dropped 4 bases and J dropped 4; count of bases not matched to a gene: 5. The DNA for the CDR3 is TGTGCCAGCAGCTCAAGACTAGCGGGGTCAGATACGCAGTATTTT. The encoded protein is CASSSRLAGSDTQYF. The whole variable domain, remainder taken from reference TRBV9 and TRBJ2-3, is DSGVTQTPKHLITATGQRVTLRCSPRSGDLSVYWYQQSLDQGLQFLIQYYNGEERAKGNILERFSAQQFPDLHSELNLSSLELGDSALYFCASSSRLAGSDTQYFGPGTRLTVL.

As regards this clone: The junction departs from the called germline gene at one end, perhaps through a read error. The CDR3, as DNA: TGTGCCAGCAGTGAATTGAGCGGGGTGGGACAGGTTAAAAGTTTT. Its translation: CASSELSGVGQVKSF. This chain joins TRBV6-1 and TRBJ1-5, with 8 bases matching TRBD1. The CDR3 spans 15 residues. Looked up from germline, CDR1 is MNHNS and CDR2 is SASEGT.

About this clone itself: Other nucleotide sequences from this sample produce the same CDR3. CDR3 nucleotide sequence: TGTGCCTGGAGTGTAGACAGATATCAGCCCCAGCATTTT. This gives the protein CAWSVDRYQPQHF. The chain recombines TRBV30 with TRBJ1-5; D might be TRBD1 (5 bases). The CDR3 is made up of 13 amino acids. V was cut by 0 bases and J by 5 bases, with 8 bases left in between. Per the germline V gene, CDR1 is GTSNPN and CDR2 is SVGIG (reference sequence).

The rearrangement uses TRBV9 and TRBJ2-1; D unclear. Trimming stripped 2 bases from V and 8 bases from J, with 5 bases between. This CDR3 region has 11 residues. The germline gives CDR1 SGDLS, CDR2 YYNGEE. Here the CDR3 reads CASSVEDEQFF. The CDR3 DNA reads TGTGCCAGCAGCGTCGAGGATGAGCAGTTCTTC. Based on the CDR3 plus reference TRBV9 and TRBJ2-1, the full variable domain is DSGVTQTPKHLITATGQRVTLRCSPRSGDLSVYWYQQSLDQGLQFLIQYYNGEERAKGNILERFSAQQFPDLHSELNLSSLELGDSALYFCASSVEDEQFFGPGTRLTVL.

The J gene is TRBJ1-1, the V gene TRBV4-1, with D perhaps matching TRBD1 (5 bases). There are 15 residues in the CDR3. The germline gives CDR1 MGHRA, CDR2 YSYEKL. V lost 0 bases to trimming and J lost 7 bases, with 15 bases between them. The CDR3 nucleotides are TGCGCCAGCAGCCAAGATAATCGGGGCTTCAATGAAGCTTTCTTT. As protein: CASSQDNRGFNEAFF.

The chain recombines TRBV6-1 with TRBJ1-3, with D uncertain. Germline V lookup: CDR1 MNHNS, CDR2 SASEGT. This CDR3 is built from 13 residues. V lost 6 bases and J 9 bases, leaving 15 bases between the germline ends. The DNA of the CDR3 is TGTGCCAGCAGCGCAATACCTTTAGGCACCATATATTTT. Amino acid sequence: CASSAIPLGTIYF.

The V and J genes are TRBV4-3 and TRBJ2-1, with 11 bases that match TRBD2. CDR1 and CDR2 from the germline V gene are LGHNA and YSLEER. Trimming removed 2 bases from V and 5 bases from J; junction bases left unmatched: 5. CDR3 size: 16 residues. CDR3 in DNA: TGCGCCAGCAGCCAACTAGCGGGAGGTACCCACAATGAGCAGTTCTTC. Encoded protein: CASSQLAGGTHNEQFF.

This chain joins TRBV30 and TRBJ2-1; 9 bases align to TRBD2. CDR1 GTSNPN and CDR2 SVGIG come from the germline V gene (reference sequence). CDR3 size: 17 residues. J was trimmed by 2 bases and V by 0 bases; bases with no gene match: 8. The DNA of the CDR3 is TGTGCCTGGAGTGTAGAGAGTAGCGGGAGCGCCTACAATGAGCAGTTCTTC. This sequence encodes CAWSVESSGSAYNEQFF. The entire variable domain, with the rest obtained from reference TRBV30 and TRBJ2-1, is as follows: SQTIHQWPATLVQPVGSPLSLECTVEGTSNPNLYWYRQAAGRGLQLLFYSVGIGQISSEVPQNLSASRPQDRQFILSSKKLLLSDSGFYLCAWSVESSGSAYNEQFFGPGTRLTVL.

The genes are TRBV19 and TRBJ1-2; 9 bases align to TRBD1. Germline values: CDR1 LNHDA, CDR2 SQIVND (reference sequence). The junction had 7 bases not matched to a gene; V was cut back by 5 bases and J by 0 bases. The CDR3 is made up of 16 amino acids. DNA of the CDR3: TGTGCCAGTAGTGGACAGGGGTCGGCTACTAACTATGGCTACACCTTC. It yields the protein CASSGQGSATNYGYTF.

This clone was seen a single time. This chain connects TRBV30 to TRBJ2-7; D is perhaps TRBD2 (6 bases). The CDR3 has 14 residues. Germline values: CDR1 GTSNPN, CDR2 SVGIG (reference sequence). V was clipped by 6 bases and J by 0 bases, with 15 bases between them. The CDR3 is CACHRDSSSYEQYF. In nucleotides, the CDR3 is TGTGCCTGTCACCGGGACTCCAGCTCCTACGAGCAGTACTTC.

J is TRBJ2-7 and V is TRBV9; weak D call: TRBD2 (7 bases). V lost 0 bases and J 6 bases, leaving 16 bases between the germline ends. Germline V gives CDR1 SGDLS, CDR2 YYNGEE. The CDR3 is 15 amino acids. The CDR3 DNA follows: TGTGCCAGCAGCGTAGGTCCGGTCGGGGGGCGCGAGCAGTACTTC. It codes for CASSVGPVGGREQYF.

The V gene is TRBV5-5, the J gene TRBJ1-1; a possible D gene is TRBD1 (5 bases). V was pared by 5 bases and J by 1 base, with 24 bases between. CDR1 and CDR2 from the germline V gene are SGHKS and YYEKEE (reference sequence). The CDR3 has 18 amino acids. CDR3 in DNA: TGTGCCAGCAGTATACTGAGGGGAGAAAACTATTGGAACACTGAAGCTTTCTTT. Its translation is CASSILRGENYWNTEAFF.

This chain links TRBV7-9 with TRBJ2-7; D unclear. The V gene's germline CDR1 is SEHNR and CDR2 FQNEAQ (reference sequence). V was cut by 5 bases and J by 0 bases, with 17 bases left in between. There are 16 residues in the CDR3. The CDR3 DNA is TGTGCCAGCAGCCTCCTGTTTGGGGTGGGCTCCTACGAGCAGTACTTC. It encodes CASSLLFGVGSYEQYF.